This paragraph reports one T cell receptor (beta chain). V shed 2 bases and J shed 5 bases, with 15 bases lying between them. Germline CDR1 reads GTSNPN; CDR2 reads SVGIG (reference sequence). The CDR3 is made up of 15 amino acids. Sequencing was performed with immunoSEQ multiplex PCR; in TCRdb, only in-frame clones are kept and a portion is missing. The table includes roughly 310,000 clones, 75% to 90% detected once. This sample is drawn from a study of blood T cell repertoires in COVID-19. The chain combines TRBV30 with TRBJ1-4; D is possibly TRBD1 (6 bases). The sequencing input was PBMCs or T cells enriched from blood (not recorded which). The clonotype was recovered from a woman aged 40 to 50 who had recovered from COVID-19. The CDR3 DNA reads TGTGCCTGGAGTACTGGGACACCACGGAATGAAAAACTGTTTTTT. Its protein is CAWSTGTPRNEKLFF.